One and the same sample provided the 22 T cell receptor beta chains below, sequenced in a study of early T cells in non-severe SARS-CoV-2 infection. TCRdb re-called the 5' RACE reads with MiXCR, one entry per CDR3 protein. The top ten hold more than 15% of the sample, which has 40,000 to 45,000 distinct CDR3 sequences, roughly an eighth seen once. The sample taken for sequencing was whole blood. The origin of the receptors is an adult who was a healthcare worker with PCR-confirmed SARS-CoV-2 infection or an uninfected control (not recorded which).

This clonotype was detected a few times. The CDR3 DNA sequence: TGTGCCAGCACTCCGGGACTAGTTAGACAGTACTTC. As protein: CASTPGLVRQYF. The J gene is TRBJ2-7, the V gene TRBV2, with TRBD2 matching over 8 bases. The CDR3 has 12 amino acids. Germline loops: CDR1 SNHLY, CDR2 FYNNEI. Trimming cost V 7 bases and J 10 bases; bases outside gene matches: 9.

This clonotype was detected ten times or more. The gene calls are TRBV5-4 and TRBJ2-7; D is unclear. CDR1 and CDR2 from the germline V gene are SGHNT and YYREEE (reference sequence). Trimming cost V 4 bases and J 0 bases, with 14 bases left between them. The CDR3 extends over 15 amino acids. The CDR3 sequence is CASSIIKPGSYEQYF. The CDR3 DNA reads TGTGCCAGCAGCATTATAAAACCTGGCTCCTACGAGCAGTACTTC. Looking up the rest from reference TRBV5-4 and TRBJ2-7 gives the full variable domain: ETGVTQSPTHLIKTRGQQVTLRCSSQSGHNTVSWYQQALGQGPQFIFQYYREEENGRGNFPPRFSGLQFPNYSSELNVNALELDDSALYLCASSIIKPGSYEQYFGPGTRLTVT.

A few counts support this clonotype. This chain joins TRBV30 and TRBJ1-1, with D hard to call. The CDR3 is 14 residues long. Germline CDR1 GTSNPN, CDR2 SVGIG (reference sequence). V was trimmed by 2 bases and J by 1 base, leaving 11 bases between them. CDR3 nucleotides: TGTGCCTGGAGTTTGGAGATTAAGAACACTGAAGCTTTCTTT. Translating gives CAWSLEIKNTEAFF.

A few counts support this clonotype. V usage is TRBV24-1 and J usage is TRBJ2-2; a possible D gene is TRBD1 (5 bases). Trimming took 9 bases from V and 3 from J, leaving 7 bases between them. In germline, CDR1 is KGHDR, CDR2 SFDVKD. The CDR3 covers 12 residues. CDR3 nucleotide sequence: TGTGCCACCCTGACAGACACCGGGGAGCTGTTTTTT. Residues: CATLTDTGELFF.

Only a few counts were recorded for this clonotype. This chain uses TRBV7-3 with TRBJ2-3; D gene uncertain. The CDR3 is 13 residues long. Germline assignment: CDR1 SGHTA and CDR2 FQGTGA. The V end was cut by 5 bases, the J end by 2 bases, with 8 bases between. The CDR3 reads CASSRMTTDTQYF. DNA for the CDR3: TGTGCCAGCAGCCGGATGACCACAGATACGCAGTATTTT.

The chain links TRBV11-2 to TRBJ1-4; D gene ambiguous. The CDR3 totals 15 residues. V was shortened by 2 bases and J by 3 bases, with 10 bases between the two germline ends. Germline CDR1 SGHAT, CDR2 FQNNGV. CDR3 coding DNA: TGTGCCAGCAGCTTATTGGGATTCTCTAATGAAAAACTGTTTTTT. This encodes CASSLLGFSNEKLFF.

The sample holds many counts of this clonotype. V and J are TRBV4-2 and TRBJ1-6; 7 bases map to TRBD1. V gave up 0 bases and J gave up 9 bases; unmatched junction bases: 5. CDR3 length equals 15 residues. Germline V lookup: CDR1 LGHNA, CDR2 YNFKEQ. The CDR3 is CASSQDANRGSPLHF. CDR3 nucleotide sequence: TGTGCCAGCAGCCAAGATGCAAACAGGGGTTCACCCCTCCACTTT.

This clonotype was recorded at least ten times. The chain employs TRBV29-1 and TRBJ2-1; 9 nucleotides agree with TRBD2. The CDR3 totals 13 residues. With 4 bases clipped from V and 6 bases from J, the junction kept 4 bases outside the gene matches. Germline loops: CDR1 SQVTM, CDR2 ANQGSEA. The CDR3 is CSVGRTSVNEQFF. The CDR3 DNA follows: TGCAGCGTTGGTAGGACTAGCGTCAATGAGCAGTTCTTC.

The genes are TRBV4-2 and TRBJ2-3; D assignment may be TRBD1 or TRBD2 (5 bases each). The CDR3 totals 16 residues. Trimming left V 2 bases short and J 4 bases short, with 16 bases between. The germline V gene encodes CDR1 LGHNA and CDR2 YNFKEQ. This CDR3 reads CASSQRGITWADTQYF. The CDR3 coding sequence is TGTGCCAGCAGCCAACGGGGCATAACATGGGCAGATACGCAGTATTTT.

This clonotype was counted between two and nine times. V gene TRBV28 combines with J gene TRBJ2-1; 8 bases map to TRBD2. CDR1 MDHEN and CDR2 SYDVKM come from the germline V gene. Trimming removed 6 bases from V and 8 bases from J; junction bases left unmatched: 6. The CDR3 covers 13 residues. Here the CDR3 reads CASRSGLADEQFF. The CDR3 DNA reads TGTGCCAGCAGATCCGGACTAGCTGATGAGCAGTTCTTC. Full variable domain (outside the CDR3, taken from reference TRBV28 and TRBJ2-1): DVKVTQSSRYLVKRTGEKVFLECVQDMDHENMFWYRQDPGLGLRLIYFSYDVKMKEKGDIPEGYSVSREKKERFSLILESASTNQTSMYLCASRSGLADEQFFGPGTRLTVL.

This clonotype was detected many times. The chain is built from TRBV6-1 and TRBJ2-3; D is possibly TRBD2 (6 bases). V was shortened by 3 bases and J by 5 bases, with 15 bases between the two germline ends. This CDR3 spans 15 amino acids. The germline gives CDR1 MNHNS, CDR2 SASEGT. In DNA form, the CDR3 reads TGTGCCAGCAGTGAGAGACTAGATTGGCAAGATACGCAGTATTTT. Protein product: CASSERLDWQDTQYF.

This chain connects TRBV6-2 or TRBV6-3 to TRBJ2-3, with 11 bases lining up with TRBD2. V lost 8 bases to trimming and J lost 3 bases; unmatched junction nucleotides: 13. The germline V gene encodes CDR1 MNHEY and CDR2 SVGEGT. The CDR3 spans 17 residues. As DNA, the CDR3 is TGTGCCAGCTCCGGGACTAGCGGTTTTATGGAAACAGATACGCAGTATTTT. This translates into CASSGTSGFMETDTQYF.

This clonotype was counted many times. The gene calls are TRBV6-2 or TRBV6-3 and TRBJ2-1; a weak D match, TRBD1 (6 bases). CDR3 length: 15 residues. CDR1 MNHEY and CDR2 SVGEGT come from the germline V gene. Trimming removed 5 bases from V and 5 bases from J, with 16 bases in between. The CDR3 coding sequence is TGTGCCAGCAGTGCGGCTTCGGACAGCAACAATGAGCAGTTCTTC. It yields the protein CASSAASDSNNEQFF.

This clonotype was observed a few times. This sequence joins TRBV20-1 and TRBJ1-4; possibly TRBD1 for D (6 bases). This CDR3 region has 14 residues. V was clipped by 5 bases and J by 7 bases, with 17 bases between them. Per the germline V gene, CDR1 is DFQATT and CDR2 is SNEGSKA (reference sequence). CDR3 region: CSAPLAGVTEKLFF. The CDR3 DNA is TGCAGTGCTCCACTTGCAGGGGTGACTGAAAAACTGTTTTTT.

This clonotype has more than one count but fewer than ten. The genes are TRBV5-8 and TRBJ2-2; 9 positions agree with TRBD2. Per the germline V gene, CDR1 is SGHTS and CDR2 is YDEGEE. V shed 0 bases and J 4 bases; nucleotides not matched to a gene: 10. This CDR3 region has 18 residues. The CDR3 bases are TGTGCCAGCAGCTTGGATCAAGCGGGAGGTTCCGTCACCGGGGAGCTGTTTTTT. Its protein product is CASSLDQAGGSVTGELFF.

The chain uses TRBV9 and TRBJ1-1, with D unresolved. Trimming pared 0 bases from V and 8 bases from J, leaving 5 bases between. The CDR3 spans 11 residues. From germline, CDR1 is SGDLS and CDR2 YYNGEE. Here the CDR3 DNA reads TGTGCCAGCAGCGTAGTCACAGAAGCTTTCTTT. Translated: CASSVVTEAFF.

There are a few counts of this clonotype. The V call is TRBV19, the J call TRBJ2-7; D unclear. The CDR3 length is 13 residues. Germline lookup yields CDR1 LNHDA and CDR2 SQIVND (reference sequence). Trimming cost V 7 bases and J 5 bases, with 15 bases left between them. CDR3 in DNA: TGTGCCAGTAACCGAAGAGGTCGGGACGAGCAGTACTTC. Protein product: CASNRRGRDEQYF.

V and J are TRBV6-6 and TRBJ1-2; no clear D. The V gene's germline CDR1 is MNHNY and CDR2 SVGAGI (reference sequence). V was shortened by 6 bases and J by 4 bases, with 12 bases between the two germline ends. This CDR3 has 13 residues. In DNA form, the CDR3 reads TGTGCCAGCAGCCCCCTACCCGGCTATGGCTACACCTTC. It codes for CASSPLPGYGYTF.

This clonotype appeared many times. The chain has TRBV4-2 and TRBJ2-7; 9 bases map to TRBD2. The CDR3 has 17 residues. J lost 1 base, V lost 0 bases, and 7 bases had no gene match. Germline CDR1 LGHNA, CDR2 YNFKEQ. The CDR3 loop reads CASSQESATSGSYEQYF. The DNA for the CDR3 is TGTGCCAGCAGCCAAGAATCAGCCACTAGCGGGTCCTACGAGCAGTACTTC.

The chain links TRBV4-3 to TRBJ1-1; TRBD1 matches 7 bases. Unmatched junction bases numbered 2, after V lost 6 bases and J lost 7 bases. CDR1 is LGHNA, CDR2 YSLEER, per germline. This CDR3 is built from 11 residues. CDR3 nucleotides: TGCGCCAGCAGGACAGGGAATGAAGCTTTCTTT. Its translation is CASRTGNEAFF.

This clonotype has a handful of counts. This sequence joins TRBV29-1 and TRBJ1-1; no firm D call. The CDR3 sequence is 11 residues long. The ends were cut back, 7 bases at V and 7 bases at J, with 13 bases in the middle. Germline assignment: CDR1 SQVTM and CDR2 ANQGSEA. The DNA of the CDR3 is TGCAGCGGAGAGACGGGAGGTGAAGCTTTCTTT. It specifies CSGETGGEAFF.

The chain combines TRBV6-4 with TRBJ2-2; no reliable D call. V was clipped by 2 bases and J by 4 bases, with 8 bases between them. From germline, CDR1 is MRHNA and CDR2 SNTAGT. The CDR3 spans 14 residues. The CDR3 here is CASSDTAATGELFF. The CDR3 region has the DNA TGTGCCAGCAGTGACACCGCAGCCACCGGGGAGCTGTTTTTT.